Sequencing of this T cell receptor beta chain was carried out in a study of OX40 agonist ivuxolimab in advanced cancers. Study-level background: Every 2 weeks, patients got intravenous ivuxolimab at one of six dose levels (0.01-10 mg/kg).

Clones were sequenced by immunoSEQ multiplex PCR, and TCRdb holds only the in-frame ones, with some missing. The table lists more than 45,000 clones, 80% to 85% of them singletons. The CDR3 loop spans 15 amino acids. The germline V gene encodes CDR1 LNHDA and CDR2 SQIVND (reference sequence). V gave up 1 base and J gave up 2 bases, with 9 bases separating them. The rearrangement joins TRBV19 to TRBJ1-5; no definite D call. The sample in question was CD4+ or CD8+ T cells sorted from blood, obtained in a trial of the OX40 agonist ivuxolimab. The receptor's source is an adult with an advanced solid tumor such as melanoma, head and neck, liver or kidney cancer. The CDR3 loop is CASSIGGEGNQPQHF. CDR3 coding DNA: TGTGCCAGTAGTATAGGGGGAGAGGGCAATCAGCCCCAGCATTTT.